This entry features one T cell receptor beta chain sequence. Its antigen target is currently unknown. This specimen comes from a study of T cells expressing NK-cell markers (dated by TCRdb to the early 2020s). About the full investigation: TCR beta-chain repertoires were profiled in sorted CD3+CD56+NKG2C+, CD3+CD56+NKG2C- and CD3+CD56-NKG2C+ T-cell subsets from roughly eight donors. Of the eight sequenced donors, seven were found to be HCMV-seropositive and one was found to be HCMV-seronegative. Randomly selected healthy volunteers, three men and five women, were used as the eight sequenced donors. The libraries were sequenced on Illumina HiSeq 2000/2500, MiSeq or NextSeq, producing 2 x 150 bp reads.

CDR1 LGHNA and CDR2 YNFKEQ were looked up in the germline V gene. The CDR3 contains 15 residues, cysteine and phenylalanine counted. There is no recorded DNA. Instrument on record: Illumina HiSeq 2000. TCR beta cDNA libraries were made by 5'RACE template switching that added a universal primer site and unique molecular identifiers. cDNA synthesis was primed from the TCR beta constant segment and was followed by two successive PCR amplification steps. Turning to the authors' computational methods: Reads were demultiplexed and grouped by UMI with MIGEC, and clonotypes were assembled and quantified with MiTCR. To remove erroneous sequences, TCR cDNA sequences were retained only when supported by two or more reads. The tcR package was used for downstream repertoire analysis, and clonotypes were matched between fractions using CDR3 nucleotide sequence together with V segment. Antigen specificity was annotated against VDJdb with VDJmatch, allowing one amino acid substitution in CDR3. Once TCRdb had reprocessed the reads, it stored one entry per CDR3 protein sequence and supplied no DNA. TCRdb, not the original authors, processed these V and J calls. This specimen's table enumerates about 410,000 distinct CDR3 sequences. Together, the top ten hold about 10% of the sample.

To determine HCMV serostatus, a commercial ELISA kit was used to detect HCMV-specific IgG in serum. Peripheral blood mononuclear cells were isolated from blood by Ficoll density gradient centrifugation. Study-level results and caveats: In six or seven donors, the dominant CD3+CD56+NKG2C+ clonotypes ranked among the top 10 CD8+ clonotypes, making up roughly 1.0-8% of CD8+ T cells. Whether the expanded NKG2C-expressing T cell clones were specific for HCMV antigens was left unclear. Those dominant clonotypes were again the most abundant among CD3+CD56-NKG2C+ cells in a few donors, at about 28.3-60.1%.

Sequences were obtained from blood T cells: a sorted CD56 or NKG2C T cell subset, CD4+ or CD8+ T cells, or bulk PBMC T cells (not recorded which). This TCR came from a woman aged 45-65 years in good health. Donor details come from another sample of the same person, matched by shared clones. Recombination connected TRBV4-2 to TRBJ2-1. The CDR3 sequence is CASSQEDGVVNEQFF.